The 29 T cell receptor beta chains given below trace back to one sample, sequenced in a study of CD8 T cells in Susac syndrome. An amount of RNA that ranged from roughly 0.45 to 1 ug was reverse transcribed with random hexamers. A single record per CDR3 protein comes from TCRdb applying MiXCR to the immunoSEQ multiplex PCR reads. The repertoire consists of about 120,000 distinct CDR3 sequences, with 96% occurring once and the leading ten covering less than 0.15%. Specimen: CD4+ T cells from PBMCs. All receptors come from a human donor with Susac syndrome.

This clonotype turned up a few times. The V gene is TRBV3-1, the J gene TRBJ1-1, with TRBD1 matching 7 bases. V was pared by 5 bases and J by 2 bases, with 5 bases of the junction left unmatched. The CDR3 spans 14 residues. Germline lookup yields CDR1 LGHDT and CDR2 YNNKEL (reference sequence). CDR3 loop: CASSLGQFNTEAFF. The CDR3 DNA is TGTGCCAGCAGCTTGGGACAGTTCAACACTGAAGCTTTCTTT. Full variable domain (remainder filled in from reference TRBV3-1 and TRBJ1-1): DTAVSQTPKYLVTQMGNDKSIKCEQNLGHDTMYWYKQDSKKFLKIMFSYNNKELIINETVPNRFSPKSPDKAHLNLHINSLELGDSAVYFCASSLGQFNTEAFFGQGTRLTVV.

The CDR3 sequence: CATSDPRGVRETQYF. Written as DNA, the CDR3 is TGTGCCACCAGTGATCCCCGAGGGGTGAGGGAGACCCAGTACTTC. V gene TRBV24-1 combines with J gene TRBJ2-5; D possibly matches TRBD1 or TRBD2 (5 bases each). Trimming pared 3 bases from V and 5 bases from J, leaving 15 bases between. Germline V gene data show CDR1 as KGHDR and CDR2 as SFDVKD. CDR3 size: 15 residues.

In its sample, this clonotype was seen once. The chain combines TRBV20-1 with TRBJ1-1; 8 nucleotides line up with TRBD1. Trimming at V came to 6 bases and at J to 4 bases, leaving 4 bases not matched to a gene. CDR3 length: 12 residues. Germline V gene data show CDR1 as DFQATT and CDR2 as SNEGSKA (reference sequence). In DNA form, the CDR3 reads TGCAGTGCAGAACAGGGGGGCACTGAAGCTTTCTTT. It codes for CSAEQGGTEAFF.

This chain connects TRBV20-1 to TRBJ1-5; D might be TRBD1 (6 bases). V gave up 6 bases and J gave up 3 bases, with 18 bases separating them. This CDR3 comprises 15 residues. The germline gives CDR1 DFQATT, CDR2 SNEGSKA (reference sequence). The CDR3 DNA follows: TGCAGTGCCCAGGAGTCCAGGGGTAACAATCAGCCCCAGCATTTT. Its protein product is CSAQESRGNNQPQHF.

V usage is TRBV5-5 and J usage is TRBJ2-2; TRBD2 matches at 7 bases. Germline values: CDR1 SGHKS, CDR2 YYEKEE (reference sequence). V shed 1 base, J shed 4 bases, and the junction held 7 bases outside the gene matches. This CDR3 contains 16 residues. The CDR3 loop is CASSLTAGLGTGELFF. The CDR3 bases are TGTGCCAGCAGCTTGACAGCGGGATTGGGCACCGGGGAGCTGTTTTTT. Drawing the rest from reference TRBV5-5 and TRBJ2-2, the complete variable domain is DAGVTQSPTHLIKTRGQQVTLRCSPISGHKSVSWYQQVLGQGPQFIFQYYEKEERGRGNFPDRFSARQFPNYSSELNVNALLLGDSALYLCASSLTAGLGTGELFFGEGSRLTVL.

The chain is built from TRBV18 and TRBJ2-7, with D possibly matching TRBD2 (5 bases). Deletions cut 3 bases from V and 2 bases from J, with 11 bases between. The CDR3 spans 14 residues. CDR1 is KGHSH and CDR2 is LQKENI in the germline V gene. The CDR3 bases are TGTGCCAGCTCACCCCAGAGCGGAACCTACGAGCAGTACTTC. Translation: CASSPQSGTYEQYF.

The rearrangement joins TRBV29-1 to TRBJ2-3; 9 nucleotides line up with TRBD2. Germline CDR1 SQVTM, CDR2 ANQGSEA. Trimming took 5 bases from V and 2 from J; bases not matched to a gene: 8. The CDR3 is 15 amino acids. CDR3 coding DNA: TGCAGCGTTCGATTAGCGGGAGTTGTCACAGATACGCAGTATTTT. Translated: CSVRLAGVVTDTQYF.

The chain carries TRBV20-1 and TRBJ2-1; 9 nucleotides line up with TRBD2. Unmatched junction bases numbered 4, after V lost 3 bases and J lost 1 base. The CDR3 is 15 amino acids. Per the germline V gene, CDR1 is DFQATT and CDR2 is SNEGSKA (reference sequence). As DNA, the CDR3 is TGCAGTGCTAGTAGCGGGAGTAGATCCTACAATGAGCAGTTCTTC. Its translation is CSASSGSRSYNEQFF.

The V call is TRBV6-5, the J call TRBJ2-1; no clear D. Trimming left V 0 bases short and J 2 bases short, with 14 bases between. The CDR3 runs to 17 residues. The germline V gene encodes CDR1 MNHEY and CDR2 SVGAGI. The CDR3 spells CASSYSGARGPYNEQFF. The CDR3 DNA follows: TGTGCCAGCAGTTACTCTGGAGCCCGCGGACCCTACAATGAGCAGTTCTTC.

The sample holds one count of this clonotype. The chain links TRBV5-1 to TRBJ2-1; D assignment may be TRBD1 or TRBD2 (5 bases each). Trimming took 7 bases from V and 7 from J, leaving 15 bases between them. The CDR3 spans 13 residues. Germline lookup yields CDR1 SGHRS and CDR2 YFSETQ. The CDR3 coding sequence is TGCGCCAGCCGACAGAGGGTTAGTAATGAGCAGTTCTTC. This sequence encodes CASRQRVSNEQFF.

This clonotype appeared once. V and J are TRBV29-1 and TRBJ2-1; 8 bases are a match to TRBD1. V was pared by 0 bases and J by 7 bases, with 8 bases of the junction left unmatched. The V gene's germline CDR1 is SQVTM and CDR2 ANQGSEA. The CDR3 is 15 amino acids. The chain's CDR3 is CSVEDPTGVWNEQFF. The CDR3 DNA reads TGCAGCGTTGAAGACCCGACAGGGGTATGGAATGAGCAGTTCTTC.

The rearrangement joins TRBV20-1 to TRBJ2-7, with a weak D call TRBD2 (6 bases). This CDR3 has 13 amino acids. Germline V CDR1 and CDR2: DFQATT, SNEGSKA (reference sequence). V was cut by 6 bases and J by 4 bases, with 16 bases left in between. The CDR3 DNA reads TGCAGTGCGCATCCCCCCGGACTATACGAGCAGTACTTC. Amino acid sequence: CSAHPPGLYEQYF.

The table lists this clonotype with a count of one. The CDR3, as DNA: TGCGCCAGCAGCGCCGAGATGAATGAAAAACTGTTTTTT. Its translation is CASSAEMNEKLFF. This chain connects TRBV5-1 to TRBJ1-4; unclear D gene. The CDR3 is 13 residues long. Between the trimmed V and J ends, which lost 4 bases and 5 bases, there was a span of 9 bases. In germline, CDR1 is SGHRS, CDR2 YFSETQ.

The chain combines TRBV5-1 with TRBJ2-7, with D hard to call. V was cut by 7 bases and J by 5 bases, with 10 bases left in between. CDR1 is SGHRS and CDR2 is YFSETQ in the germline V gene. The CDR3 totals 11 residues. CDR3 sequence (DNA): TGCGCCAGCCAGCTGGGCGACGAGCAGTACTTC. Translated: CASQLGDEQYF.

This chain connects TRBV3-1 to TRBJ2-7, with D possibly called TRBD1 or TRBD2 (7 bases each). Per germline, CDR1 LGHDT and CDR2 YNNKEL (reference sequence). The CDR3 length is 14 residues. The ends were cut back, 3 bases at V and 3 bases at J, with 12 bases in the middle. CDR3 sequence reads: CASSHLRGGYEQYF. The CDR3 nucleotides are TGTGCCAGCAGCCACCTCAGGGGGGGCTACGAGCAGTACTTC.

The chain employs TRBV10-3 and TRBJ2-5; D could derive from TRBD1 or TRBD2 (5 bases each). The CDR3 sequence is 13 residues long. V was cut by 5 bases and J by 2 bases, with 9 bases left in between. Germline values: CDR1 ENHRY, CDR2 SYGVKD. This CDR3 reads CAISPGPQETQYF. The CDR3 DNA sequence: TGTGCCATCAGTCCGGGACCTCAAGAGACCCAGTACTTC.

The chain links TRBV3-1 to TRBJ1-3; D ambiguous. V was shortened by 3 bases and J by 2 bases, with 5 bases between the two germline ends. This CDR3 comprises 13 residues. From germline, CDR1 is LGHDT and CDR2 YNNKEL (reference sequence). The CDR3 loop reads CASSQSTGNTIYF. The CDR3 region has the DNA TGTGCCAGCAGCCAGTCAACTGGAAACACCATATATTTT. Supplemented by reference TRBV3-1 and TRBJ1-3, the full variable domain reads DTAVSQTPKYLVTQMGNDKSIKCEQNLGHDTMYWYKQDSKKFLKIMFSYNNKELIINETVPNRFSPKSPDKAHLNLHINSLELGDSAVYFCASSQSTGNTIYFGEGSWLTVV.

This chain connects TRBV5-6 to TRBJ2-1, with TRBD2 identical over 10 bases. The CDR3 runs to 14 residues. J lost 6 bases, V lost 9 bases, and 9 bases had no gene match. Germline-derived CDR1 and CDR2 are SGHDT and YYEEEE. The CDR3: CATGWSGRANEQFF. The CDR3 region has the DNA TGTGCCACCGGATGGAGCGGGAGGGCCAATGAGCAGTTCTTC.

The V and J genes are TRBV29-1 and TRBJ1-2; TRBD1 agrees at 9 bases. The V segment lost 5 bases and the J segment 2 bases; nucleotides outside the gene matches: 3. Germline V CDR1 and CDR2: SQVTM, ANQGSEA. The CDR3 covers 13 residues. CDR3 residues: CSVLDRGNYGYTF. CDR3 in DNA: TGCAGCGTTTTGGACAGGGGAAACTATGGCTACACCTTC.

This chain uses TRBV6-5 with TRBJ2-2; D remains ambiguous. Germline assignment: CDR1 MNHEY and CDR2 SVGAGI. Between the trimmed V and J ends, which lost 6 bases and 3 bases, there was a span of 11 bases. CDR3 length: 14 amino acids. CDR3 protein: CASRSARDTGELFF. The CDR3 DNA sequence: TGTGCCAGCAGGAGTGCGAGAGACACCGGGGAGCTGTTTTTT.

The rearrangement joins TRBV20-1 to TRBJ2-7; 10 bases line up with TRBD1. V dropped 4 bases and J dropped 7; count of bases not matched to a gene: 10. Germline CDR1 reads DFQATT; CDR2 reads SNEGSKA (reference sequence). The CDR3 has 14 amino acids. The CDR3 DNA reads TGCAGTGCTACCTCGGGACAGGGGATGGGGGAGCAGTACTTC. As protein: CSATSGQGMGEQYF.

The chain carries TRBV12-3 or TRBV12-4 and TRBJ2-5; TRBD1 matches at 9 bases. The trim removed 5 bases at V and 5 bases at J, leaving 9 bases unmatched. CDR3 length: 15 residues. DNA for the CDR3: TGTGCCAGCAGTCCCAACAGGGGGCGCGGGGAGACCCAGTACTTC. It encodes CASSPNRGRGETQYF.

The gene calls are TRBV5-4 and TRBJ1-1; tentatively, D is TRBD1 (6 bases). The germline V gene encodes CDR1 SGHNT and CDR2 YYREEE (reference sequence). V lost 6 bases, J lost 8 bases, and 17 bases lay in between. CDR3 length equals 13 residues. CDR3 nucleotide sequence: TGTGCCAGCAACCCGAGGGGGGGGACAGAAGCTTTCTTT. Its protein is CASNPRGGTEAFF.

The DNA of the CDR3 is TGCAGCGTTGACGGCAGGCAGAACACCGGGGAGCTGTTTTTT. Its protein product is CSVDGRQNTGELFF. The chain couples TRBV29-1 to TRBJ2-2, with D unclear. CDR1 is SQVTM, CDR2 ANQGSEA, per germline. The length of the CDR3 is 14 residues. The V end was cut by 3 bases, the J end by 1 base, with 9 bases between.

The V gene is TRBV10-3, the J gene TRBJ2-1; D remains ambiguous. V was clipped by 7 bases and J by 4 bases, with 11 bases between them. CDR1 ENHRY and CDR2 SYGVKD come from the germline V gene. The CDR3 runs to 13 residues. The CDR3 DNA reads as TGTGCCATCACCGCGGCTGTGTACAATGAGCAGTTCTTC. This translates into CAITAAVYNEQFF.

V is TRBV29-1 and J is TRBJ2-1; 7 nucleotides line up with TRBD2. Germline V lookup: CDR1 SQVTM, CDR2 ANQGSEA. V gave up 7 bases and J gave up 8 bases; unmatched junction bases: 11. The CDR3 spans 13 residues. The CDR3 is CSGRGGTTDEQFF. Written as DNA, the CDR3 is TGCAGCGGCCGTGGCGGGACTACGGATGAGCAGTTCTTC.

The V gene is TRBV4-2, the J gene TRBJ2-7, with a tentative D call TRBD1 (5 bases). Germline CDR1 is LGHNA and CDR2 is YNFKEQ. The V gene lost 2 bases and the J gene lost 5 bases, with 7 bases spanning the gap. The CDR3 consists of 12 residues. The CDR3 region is CASSQTGHEQYF. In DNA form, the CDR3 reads TGTGCCAGCAGCCAAACAGGCCACGAGCAGTACTTC.

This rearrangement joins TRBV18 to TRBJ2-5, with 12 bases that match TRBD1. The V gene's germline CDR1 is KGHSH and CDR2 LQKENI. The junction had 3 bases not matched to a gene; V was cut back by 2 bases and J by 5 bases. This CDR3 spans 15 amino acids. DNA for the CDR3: TGTGCCAGCTCACCAGGGACAGGGGGCTCGGAGACCCAGTACTTC. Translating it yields CASSPGTGGSETQYF.

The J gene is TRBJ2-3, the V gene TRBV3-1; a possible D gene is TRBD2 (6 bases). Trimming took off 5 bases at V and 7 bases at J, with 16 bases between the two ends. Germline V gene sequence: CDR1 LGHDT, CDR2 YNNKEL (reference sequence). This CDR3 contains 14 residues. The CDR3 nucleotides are TGTGCCAGCAGCAGGGACTCGACCAGCAATACGCAGTATTTT. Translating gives CASSRDSTSNTQYF.